Following are 23 T cell receptor beta chains from one sample sequenced in a study of post-analysis software for immune sequencing data. TCR beta cDNA libraries had unique molecular identifiers. TCRdb itself ran the PCR reads through MiXCR, one entry per CDR3 protein. The sample holds 150,000 or so distinct CDR3 sequences, roughly 35% seen once. The starting material was blood, obtained after autologous hematopoietic stem cell transplantation. The origin of the receptors is a girl under 18 with multiple sclerosis.

The chain links TRBV29-1 to TRBJ2-3; tentative D call: TRBD1 (5 bases). The CDR3 totals 14 residues. Germline V gene lookup returns CDR1 SQVTM and CDR2 ANQGSEA. V was pared by 2 bases and J by 1 base, with 10 bases between. This chain's CDR3 is CSVEPRAGTDTQYF. Here the CDR3 DNA reads TGCAGCGTTGAACCCAGGGCGGGCACAGATACGCAGTATTTT.

This clonotype turned up a few times. The CDR3 DNA follows: TGTGCCAGCAGCTTAGCCGGGGGTGGAGGTGAGCAGTACTTC. It yields the protein CASSLAGGGGEQYF. The rearrangement links TRBV7-2 to TRBJ2-7, with D maybe TRBD2 (6 bases). The CDR3 consists of 14 residues. Germline V gene data show CDR1 as SGHTA and CDR2 as FQGNSA. V lost 0 bases, J lost 7 bases, and 13 bases lay in between.

V and J are TRBV6-2 or TRBV6-3 and TRBJ2-5; either TRBD1 or TRBD2 may fit D (5 bases each). CDR3 size: 12 residues. Trimming pared 8 bases from V and 10 bases from J, leaving 17 bases between. Germline V lookup: CDR1 MNHEY, CDR2 SVGEGT. The CDR3 DNA follows: TGTGCCAGCGGGGACCCTAAGGGGCTCCAGTACTTC. Translating gives CASGDPKGLQYF.

The gene calls are TRBV5-1 and TRBJ2-7; 7 nucleotides line up with TRBD1. J lost 4 bases, V lost 1 base, and 17 bases had no gene match. Germline loops: CDR1 SGHRS, CDR2 YFSETQ. The CDR3 covers 18 residues. The CDR3 DNA follows: TGCGCCAGCAGCTTGCGCTCGCATATAGCCGGGACAGTTTACGAGCAGTACTTC. Translating it yields CASSLRSHIAGTVYEQYF.

The rearrangement joins TRBV5-6 to TRBJ2-7, with a possible D match to TRBD2 (6 bases). The CDR3 extends over 13 amino acids. CDR1 is SGHDT, CDR2 YYEEEE, per germline. The V end lost 3 bases, the J end lost 4 bases, and 11 bases lay between the germline ends. The CDR3 here is CASSWGSGYEQYF. Written as DNA, the CDR3 is TGTGCCAGCAGCTGGGGTAGCGGATACGAGCAGTACTTC.

This clonotype showed up many times. This chain links TRBV11-1 with TRBJ2-1, with 15 bases aligning to TRBD2. J lost 1 base, V lost 2 bases, and 3 bases had no gene match. CDR1 is SGHAT and CDR2 is FQDESV in the germline V gene (reference sequence). The CDR3 has 18 amino acids. In DNA form, the CDR3 reads TGTGCCAGCAGCTTAAGGGGACTAGCGGGAGGATCCTACAATGAGCAGTTCTTC. Protein product: CASSLRGLAGGSYNEQFF.

The rearrangement links TRBV7-9 to TRBJ2-7, with D uncertain. The CDR3 spans 13 residues. V shed 10 bases and J shed 2 bases, with 15 bases lying between them. CDR1 is SEHNR and CDR2 is FQNEAQ in the germline V gene (reference sequence). As DNA, the CDR3 is TGTGCCATCGTGCCTAATGGGGCCTACGAGCAGTACTTC. Translation: CAIVPNGAYEQYF.

This chain connects TRBV12-3 or TRBV12-4 to TRBJ2-1; 7 bases match TRBD1. The J segment lost 4 bases and the V segment lost 5 bases, leaving 8 bases of the junction unmatched. This CDR3 spans 15 amino acids. CDR3 nucleotide sequence: TGTGCCAGCAGTCAGGGGGAGATTGCATACAATGAGCAGTTCTTC. This gives the protein CASSQGEIAYNEQFF.

The gene calls are TRBV7-9 and TRBJ2-5, with TRBD2 identical over 8 bases. The J call is doubtful: the DNA matches TRBJ2-7 better. The CDR3 contains 14 residues. Germline assignment: CDR1 SEHNR and CDR2 FQNEAQ (reference sequence). The CDR3 nucleotides are TGTGCCAGCAGCCCCGGGGGGGCGCCCTACGAGCAGTACTTC. It codes for CASSPGGAPYEQYF.

This chain links TRBV30 with TRBJ1-4; perhaps TRBD1 as D (6 bases). The CDR3 is 14 amino acids. Germline lookup yields CDR1 GTSNPN and CDR2 SVGIG (reference sequence). The ends were cut back, 3 bases at V and 3 bases at J, with 11 bases in the middle. The CDR3 is CAWRGDIPNEKLFF. CDR3 nucleotide sequence: TGTGCCTGGAGAGGGGACATCCCTAATGAAAAACTGTTTTTT.

The chain recombines TRBV11-2 with TRBJ1-4; D is uncertain. V was shortened by 4 bases and J by 8 bases, with 11 bases between the two germline ends. From germline, CDR1 is SGHAT and CDR2 FQNNGV. The CDR3 extends over 13 amino acids. The CDR3 protein is CASSSNRAEKLFF. CDR3 nucleotides: TGTGCCAGCAGCTCAAACAGAGCCGAAAAACTGTTTTTT.

The chain carries TRBV6-5 and TRBJ2-5; TRBD2 matches 15 bases. CDR3 length: 18 amino acids. Germline V lookup: CDR1 MNHEY, CDR2 SVGAGI. Germline trimming cut 4 bases from V and 4 bases from J; bases unmatched to any gene: 10. The CDR3 reads CASSSRTSGRDERETQYF. The CDR3 DNA is TGTGCCAGCAGTTCTCGGACTAGCGGGAGGGATGAAAGAGAGACCCAGTACTTC.

The table lists this clonotype with a few counts. The V gene is TRBV10-3, the J gene TRBJ2-7; the match to TRBD2 covers 10 bases. CDR1 ENHRY and CDR2 SYGVKD come from the germline V gene. J gave up 0 bases and V 0 bases, and 5 bases lay outside the gene matches. This CDR3 has 17 amino acids. CDR3 coding DNA: TGTGCCATCAGTGAGTCACTAGCGGGACCCTCCTCCTACGAGCAGTACTTC. It translates to CAISESLAGPSSYEQYF.

Concerning this clonotype itself: Mismatch with germline at one junction end may stem from a read error. V and J are TRBV12-3 or TRBV12-4 and TRBJ2-7; 8 positions match TRBD2. The CDR3 is 18 residues long. CDR3 protein: CASSLRRQLAGLAYERYF. The CDR3, as DNA: TGTGCCAGCAGTTTACGTCGTCAGCTAGCGGGCTTAGCCTACGAGCGGTACTTC.

This clonotype was observed at least ten times. V and J are TRBV7-4 and TRBJ2-1, with 10 bases identical to TRBD2. CDR3 length: 16 amino acids. The V and J ends lost 3 bases and 3 bases, in that order; junction bases with no gene match: 5. CDR1 SGHVT and CDR2 SQSDAQ come from the germline V gene. The CDR3 DNA is TGTGCCAGCAGCTTTCTAGCGGGAGACGACTACAATGAGCAGTTCTTC. As protein: CASSFLAGDDYNEQFF.

The rearrangement links TRBV6-6 to TRBJ2-3, with D possibly matching TRBD2 (6 bases). V was shortened by 2 bases and J by 6 bases, with 9 bases between the two germline ends. CDR1 is MNHNY, CDR2 SVGAGI, per germline (reference sequence). There are 13 residues in the CDR3. The CDR3 protein is CASSYGRSDTQYF. The DNA for the CDR3 is TGTGCCAGCAGTTACGGGAGGAGCGATACGCAGTATTTT.

The chain links TRBV20-1 to TRBJ2-1, with TRBD1 as a possible D gene (5 bases). Germline V lookup: CDR1 DFQATT, CDR2 SNEGSKA (reference sequence). The CDR3 is made up of 14 amino acids. V was cut by 3 bases and J by 7 bases, with 16 bases left in between. As DNA, the CDR3 is TGCAGTGCTAGCTTTATTCACAGGCGAAATGAGCAGTTCTTC. Translation: CSASFIHRRNEQFF.

This clonotype has a handful of counts. J is TRBJ2-3 and V is TRBV7-9; 8 bases are a match to TRBD2. With V trimmed by 5 bases and J by 2 bases, 12 bases remained unmatched. Looked up from germline, CDR1 is SEHNR and CDR2 is FQNEAQ (reference sequence). This CDR3 spans 17 amino acids. The CDR3 coding sequence is TGTGCCAGCAGCGGGAGGGGGACTAGTTCCCCCACAGATACGCAGTATTTT. Its protein is CASSGRGTSSPTDTQYF.

This sequence joins TRBV27 and TRBJ2-1; possibly TRBD2 for D (7 bases). With 6 bases removed from V and 3 bases from J, the gap between germline ends came to 18 bases. This CDR3 is 16 amino acids long. Germline CDR1 MNHEY, CDR2 SMNVEV (reference sequence). For the CDR3, the DNA is TGTGCCAGCAGCCCTCGGGGGCCGGGGGGCTACAATGAGCAGTTCTTC. Translating gives CASSPRGPGGYNEQFF.

This clonotype was observed a handful of times. The gene calls are TRBV4-3 and TRBJ2-1; 10 nucleotides agree with TRBD2. In germline, CDR1 is LGHNA, CDR2 YSLEER. Trimming cost V 1 base and J 0 bases; bases outside gene matches: 15. The CDR3 sequence is 21 residues long. The CDR3 DNA reads TGCGCCAGCAGCCAAGCGGGAAGGACTAGCGGCCTCTTATCCTCCTACAATGAGCAGTTCTTC. It specifies CASSQAGRTSGLLSSYNEQFF.

The rearrangement joins TRBV5-1 to TRBJ2-2; D is possibly TRBD1 or TRBD2 (5 bases each). CDR3 length: 15 amino acids. Germline CDR1 and CDR2: SGHRS and YFSETQ. With 0 bases removed from V and 5 bases from J, the gap between germline ends came to 11 bases. The CDR3 reads CASSLGGEGTGELFF. CDR3 nucleotide sequence: TGCGCCAGCAGCTTGGGGGGCGAGGGGACCGGGGAGCTGTTTTTT.

In its sample, this clonotype was seen a few times. CDR3 coding DNA: TGCAGTGTAAGGACTGGAGCCTACGAGCAGTACTTC. As protein: CSVRTGAYEQYF. The chain couples TRBV20-1 to TRBJ2-7, with D maybe TRBD2 (5 bases). Germline CDR1 DFQATT, CDR2 SNEGSKA (reference sequence). The CDR3 loop spans 12 amino acids. The V gene lost 7 bases and the J gene lost 2 bases, with 12 bases spanning the gap.

V usage is TRBV30 and J usage is TRBJ2-6; D is possibly TRBD1 or TRBD2 (6 bases each). CDR1 GTSNPN and CDR2 SVGIG come from the germline V gene (reference sequence). The germline V and J ends were trimmed by 2 bases and 1 base, with 12 bases remaining between them. This CDR3 spans 16 amino acids. In DNA form, the CDR3 reads TGTGCCTGGAGTAACGGGGGCGCATCTGGGGCCAACGTCCTGACTTTC. Its translation: CAWSNGGASGANVLTF.